What follows are 28 T cell receptor beta chains derived from one specimen sequenced in a study of neurological immune-mediated disorders. TCRdb ran MiXCR on the 5' RACE reads and lists one entry per CDR3 protein. The data hold 45,000 to 55,000 distinct CDR3 sequences, with about 4.1% observed a single time. Input material: PBMCs. The source is a man between 60 and 70 years old with multiple sclerosis.

This clonotype is medium-sized in the sample. This chain uses TRBV12-3 or TRBV12-4 with TRBJ1-1; D not certain. The CDR3 contains 13 residues. Trimming shortened V by 8 bases and J by 2 bases, and 12 bases separated the two germline ends. CDR3 nucleotide sequence: TGTGCCAGCCAAACAAGCCGCAACACTGAAGCTTTCTTT. Translating gives CASQTSRNTEAFF.

This clonotype occurred many times. J is TRBJ1-5 and V is TRBV20-1, with unresolved D. V was shortened by 3 bases and J by 2 bases, with 14 bases between the two germline ends. The CDR3 totals 15 residues. Germline CDR1 and CDR2: DFQATT and SNEGSKA (reference sequence). The CDR3 is CSASRSGWGNQPQHF. Written as DNA, the CDR3 is TGCAGTGCTAGCAGGTCGGGATGGGGCAATCAGCCCCAGCATTTT.

The sample holds many counts of this clonotype. V usage is TRBV12-3 or TRBV12-4 and J usage is TRBJ1-5, with 10 bases aligning to TRBD1. With V trimmed by 6 bases and J by 1 base, 3 bases remained unmatched. CDR3 size: 15 residues. CDR3: CASRLTGGSNQPQHF. CDR3 nucleotides: TGTGCCAGCAGATTGACAGGGGGCAGCAATCAGCCCCAGCATTTT.

This clonotype was seen ten or more times. The chain is built from TRBV5-1 and TRBJ1-2, with a possible D match to TRBD1 (5 bases). Germline V gene sequence: CDR1 SGHRS, CDR2 YFSETQ. The CDR3 contains 15 residues. V was trimmed by 3 bases and J by 0 bases, leaving 12 bases between them. The CDR3 loop is CASSSTGGPNYGYTF. The CDR3 nucleotides are TGCGCCAGCAGCTCGACGGGGGGACCTAACTATGGCTACACCTTC.

The table lists this clonotype with many counts. The chain combines TRBV20-1 with TRBJ2-7; no clear D. The CDR3 loop spans 15 amino acids. The ends were cut back, 5 bases at V and 0 bases at J, with 17 bases in the middle. CDR1 and CDR2 (germline): DFQATT, SNEGSKA (reference sequence). For the CDR3, the DNA is TGCAGTGCTCAGTCGGGCTATTCGAGCTCCTACGAGCAGTACTTC. Protein product: CSAQSGYSSSYEQYF.

In its sample, this clonotype was seen many times. The chain employs TRBV2 and TRBJ1-1; maybe TRBD1 (5 bases). CDR1 is SNHLY, CDR2 FYNNEI, per germline. This CDR3 comprises 14 residues. The germline V and J ends were trimmed by 7 bases and 4 bases, with 16 bases remaining between them. As DNA, the CDR3 is TGTGCCAGCACCGGGGGGGGTAAGGGCACTGAAGCTTTCTTT. Protein sequence: CASTGGGKGTEAFF. Variable domain in full (rest from reference TRBV2 and TRBJ1-1): EPEVTQTPSHQVTQMGQEVILRCVPISNHLYFYWYRQILGQKVEFLVSFYNNEISEKSEIFDDQFSVERPDGSNFTLKIRSTKLEDSAMYFCASTGGGKGTEAFFGQGTRLTVV.

In its sample, this clonotype was seen a few times. This may come from a read error, since a much larger clone is one base off. This CDR3 is CAGRLTHRVQFF. As DNA, the CDR3 is TGTGCCGGCAGGCTGACCCACCGGGTGCAGTTCTTC. The chain has TRBV2 and TRBJ2-1, with D uncertain. Looked up from germline, CDR1 is SNHLY and CDR2 is FYNNEI. The CDR3 runs to 12 residues.

This clonotype was picked up many times. The chain employs TRBV15 and TRBJ1-2; D is uncertain. This CDR3 spans 13 amino acids. The germline V and J ends were trimmed by 6 bases and 2 bases, with 10 bases remaining between them. The V gene's germline CDR1 is LNHNV and CDR2 YYDKDF (reference sequence). The CDR3 here is CATSQILNYGYTF. The CDR3 DNA reads as TGTGCCACCAGTCAGATTTTAAACTATGGCTACACCTTC.

As concerns this clonotype: A much bigger clone sits one base away, suggesting this may be a read error. J is TRBJ2-5 and V is TRBV10-2; 7 bases line up with TRBD2. CDR1 and CDR2 from the germline V gene are WSHSY and SAAADI. The CDR3 loop spans 12 amino acids. CDR3 nucleotides: TGCGCCAGCACCGGACTAGGAGAGAACCAGTACTTC. As protein: CASTGLGENQYF.

This chain links TRBV4-2 with TRBJ2-5, with D possibly matching TRBD2 (6 bases). CDR3 length equals 15 residues. From germline, CDR1 is LGHNA and CDR2 YNFKEQ. V was clipped by 2 bases and J by 4 bases, with 14 bases between them. The CDR3 bases are TGTGCCAGCAGCCAACGCCTCGAGCGGGTAGAGACCCAGTACTTC. Residues: CASSQRLERVETQYF.

In its sample, this clonotype was seen many times. J is TRBJ2-3 and V is TRBV5-1, with 7 bases identical to TRBD2. The CDR3 extends over 13 amino acids. After removal of 5 bases from V and 5 bases from J, the junction contained 5 bases not matched to a gene. Looked up from germline, CDR1 is SGHRS and CDR2 is YFSETQ. CDR3 in amino acids: CASSGASGDTQYF. The CDR3 DNA sequence: TGCGCCAGCAGTGGGGCTAGCGGAGATACGCAGTATTTT.

There are many counts of this clonotype. The CDR3 DNA sequence: TGTGCCAGCAGCGCGGGTGGCGGGGGGGCGTACAATGAGCAGTTCTTC. Encoded protein: CASSAGGGGAYNEQFF. The rearrangement joins TRBV5-5 to TRBJ2-1, with 9 bases lining up with TRBD2. This CDR3 has 16 residues. CDR1 is SGHKS, CDR2 YYEKEE, per germline (reference sequence). Unmatched junction bases numbered 9, after V lost 4 bases and J lost 4 bases.

V usage is TRBV11-3 and J usage is TRBJ2-1; D unresolved. The CDR3 contains 14 residues. Germline CDR1 and CDR2: SGHNT and YENEEA. The ends were cut back, 1 base at V and 6 bases at J, with 10 bases in the middle. The CDR3 sequence is CASSLVRYSNEQFF. The DNA for the CDR3 is TGTGCCAGCAGCTTAGTGCGGTACAGCAATGAGCAGTTCTTC.

This clonotype appeared many times. The chain has TRBV7-9 and TRBJ1-2; D is unresolved. Germline loops: CDR1 SEHNR, CDR2 FQNEAQ (reference sequence). Trimming removed 6 bases at V and 4 bases at J, with 12 bases between. The length of the CDR3 is 13 residues. This CDR3 reads CASSVGESYGYTF. The DNA of the CDR3 is TGTGCCAGCAGTGTCGGGGAAAGCTATGGCTACACCTTC. The full variable domain, in which reference TRBV7-9 and TRBJ1-2 provide the parts outside the CDR3, is DTGVSQNPRHKITKRGQNVTFRCDPISEHNRLYWYRQTLGQGPEFLTYFQNEAQLEKSRLLSDRFSAERPKGSFSTLEIQRTEQGDSAMYLCASSVGESYGYTFGSGTRLTVV.

This clonotype has a count of ten or more. The chain couples TRBV7-2 to TRBJ2-6, with 9 bases that match TRBD2. Germline assignment: CDR1 SGHTA and CDR2 FQGNSA. The CDR3 is made up of 17 amino acids. V lost 3 bases, J lost 0 bases, and 3 bases stayed unmatched. Written as DNA, the CDR3 is TGTGCCAGCAGCTTGAGCGGGGGGTTCTCTGGGGCCAACGTCCTGACTTTC. Protein: CASSLSGGFSGANVLTF.

This clonotype was counted ten times or more. This chain connects TRBV5-6 to TRBJ1-1, with TRBD1 matching over 9 bases. Trimming cost V 5 bases and J 8 bases; bases outside gene matches: 10. Germline-derived CDR1 and CDR2 are SGHDT and YYEEEE. The CDR3 totals 14 residues. CDR3: CASSYRGRGFEAFF. The CDR3 nucleotides are TGTGCCAGCAGTTACAGGGGGCGAGGGTTCGAAGCTTTCTTT.

There are many counts of this clonotype. The J gene is TRBJ2-5, the V gene TRBV20-1; the D gene could be TRBD1 or TRBD2 (5 bases each). The V end was cut by 7 bases, the J end by 1 base, with 13 bases between. This CDR3 comprises 13 residues. Per the germline V gene, CDR1 is DFQATT and CDR2 is SNEGSKA (reference sequence). CDR3 protein: CSGGDGLQETQYF. CDR3 DNA: TGCAGTGGAGGGGACGGACTCCAAGAGACCCAGTACTTC.

This clonotype was recorded many times. The chain combines TRBV9 with TRBJ1-4; D is unclear. The ends were cut back, 0 bases at V and 6 bases at J, with 15 bases in the middle. CDR3 size: 16 residues. Per germline, CDR1 SGDLS and CDR2 YYNGEE. CDR3 sequence reads: CASSVGLESGDEKLFF. The CDR3 DNA is TGTGCCAGCAGCGTAGGCCTCGAGTCCGGGGATGAAAAACTGTTTTTT. Using reference TRBV9 and TRBJ1-4 for the parts outside the CDR3, the full variable domain is DSGVTQTPKHLITATGQRVTLRCSPRSGDLSVYWYQQSLDQGLQFLIQYYNGEERAKGNILERFSAQQFPDLHSELNLSSLELGDSALYFCASSVGLESGDEKLFFGSGTQLSVL.

The chain is built from TRBV27 and TRBJ2-2; 8 bases match TRBD1. Germline lookup yields CDR1 MNHEY and CDR2 SMNVEV (reference sequence). Losses at the gene ends were 5 bases for V and 1 base for J; bases not matched to a gene: 9. CDR3 length equals 17 residues. The CDR3 here is CASSGQGLTQNTGELFF. In DNA form, the CDR3 reads TGTGCCAGCAGTGGACAGGGCCTCACACAGAACACCGGGGAGCTGTTTTTT.

This clonotype was detected many times. V usage is TRBV13 and J usage is TRBJ1-2; 12 bases match TRBD1. Germline V gene data show CDR1 as PRHDT and CDR2 as FYEKMQ (reference sequence). Trimming cost V 5 bases and J 6 bases; bases outside gene matches: 7. The CDR3 has 15 residues. The CDR3 is CASSQPGTGGNGYTF. DNA for the CDR3: TGTGCCAGCAGCCAACCCGGGACAGGGGGCAATGGCTACACCTTC.

A word on this clonotype: One base away lies a much larger clone, so this may be a sequencing read error. The chain is built from TRBV29-1 and TRBJ1-5; tentatively, D is TRBD1 (5 bases). The CDR3 spans 12 residues. Germline CDR1 SQVTM, CDR2 ANQGSEA. The V end lost 4 bases, the J end lost 7 bases, and 11 bases lay between the germline ends. The chain's CDR3 is CSVGGDAQPQHF. The CDR3 DNA reads TGCAGCGTTGGGGGGGACGCGCAGCCCCAGCATTTT.

This clonotype was counted many times. CDR3: CSASGTANTGELFF. The DNA for the CDR3 is TGCAGTGCTTCCGGGACAGCGAACACCGGGGAGCTGTTTTTT. The chain carries TRBV20-1 and TRBJ2-2, with 7 positions matching TRBD1. With V trimmed by 5 bases and J by 0 bases, 3 bases remained unmatched. CDR3 length: 14 amino acids. The V gene's germline CDR1 is DFQATT and CDR2 SNEGSKA (reference sequence).

This clonotype was counted at least ten times. The chain carries TRBV29-1 and TRBJ2-2; D remains unclear. V lost 7 bases to trimming and J lost 3 bases, with 12 bases between them. CDR3 length: 13 residues. Germline loops: CDR1 SQVTM, CDR2 ANQGSEA. Written as DNA, the CDR3 is TGCAGCGCGTCACCCAGCTACACCGGGGAGCTGTTTTTT. It codes for CSASPSYTGELFF.

This chain joins TRBV5-1 and TRBJ1-2; tentatively, D is TRBD1 (5 bases). Germline V lookup: CDR1 SGHRS, CDR2 YFSETQ. This CDR3 is 14 amino acids long. V was pared by 4 bases and J by 8 bases, with 18 bases between. The CDR3 bases are TGCGCCAGCAGCCCTGGGACCCTACATGGAGGCTACACCTTC. It yields the protein CASSPGTLHGGYTF.

This clonotype was picked up many times. V and J are TRBV6-6 and TRBJ1-3, with D possibly matching TRBD1 (6 bases). There are 14 residues in the CDR3. The germline V gene has CDR1 MNHNY and CDR2 SVGAGI (reference sequence). The germline V and J ends were trimmed by 7 bases and 7 bases, with 17 bases remaining between them. The CDR3 DNA sequence: TGTGCCAGCACCCCAGCGTTAGGGGGGAACACCATATATTTT. The encoded protein is CASTPALGGNTIYF.

This clonotype was seen repeatedly, ten times or more. One junction end does not reproduce the germline sequence, and a read error may be involved. CDR3 nucleotides: TGTGCCAGCAGTGACCGGACGAACACCGGGGAGCTGTCTTTT. Translation gives CASSDRTNTGELSF. The V gene is TRBV6-1, the J gene TRBJ2-2; a weak D match, TRBD2 (5 bases). Germline lookup yields CDR1 MNHNS and CDR2 SASEGT. The CDR3 runs 14 residues.

This clonotype was seen at least ten times. The chain uses TRBV7-9 and TRBJ1-1; D is perhaps TRBD1 (6 bases). CDR1 is SEHNR, CDR2 FQNEAQ, per germline (reference sequence). The CDR3 extends over 13 amino acids. Trimming removed 5 bases from V and 5 bases from J, with 12 bases in between. CDR3 sequence (DNA): TGTGCCAGCAGCCGCAGGGGCATTACTGAAGCTTTCTTT. It yields the protein CASSRRGITEAFF.

This clonotype was counted ten times or more. The chain carries TRBV10-3 and TRBJ2-5; D might be TRBD2 (6 bases). V lost 5 bases, J lost 5 bases, and 15 bases lay in between. CDR1 is ENHRY, CDR2 SYGVKD, per germline. The CDR3 consists of 14 residues. The CDR3 nucleotides are TGTGCCATCAGTAGGGTAGCGGATGTGGAGACCCAGTACTTC. It translates to CAISRVADVETQYF.